The sequence of this T cell receptor beta chain was determined in a study of T cells in Graves' hyperthyroidism and ophthalmopathy. Overall study results and limits: Within blood appeared most thyroid clonotypes that had expanded above 0.001. By a 13 V-J model, ophthalmopathy was set apart from stable hyperthyroidism.

Exclusion criteria comprised uncontrolled infection, other autoimmune disease, pregnancy or lactation. The study based diagnoses on clinical symptoms, serum thyroxine and TRAb, thyroid ultrasound and orbital computed tomography. This clonotype was seen ten or more times. Its target is unknown. Template material for amplifying TCR beta CDR3 regions consisted of RNA transcripts. The primer set for the first-round RT-PCR of the TCR CDR3 was HTBI. TCRdb re-analysed the multiplex PCR reads in MiXCR, keeping a single row per CDR3 protein. The data contain fewer than 650,000 distinct CDR3 sequences, about 14% of them singletons. V shed 5 bases, J shed 7 bases, and the junction held 8 bases outside the gene matches. Per the germline V gene, CDR1 is MNHNS and CDR2 is SASEGT. CDR3 length: 16 amino acids.

The rearrangement uses TRBV6-1 and TRBJ2-1, with TRBD2 matching 13 bases. The source is a woman aged 18 to 35 with Graves' ophthalmopathy. The sample comprised blood. The CDR3 nucleotides are TGTGCCAGCAGTCGTCGGACTAGCGGGAGTGGGAATGAGCAGTTCTTC. Translating gives CASSRRTSGSGNEQFF.